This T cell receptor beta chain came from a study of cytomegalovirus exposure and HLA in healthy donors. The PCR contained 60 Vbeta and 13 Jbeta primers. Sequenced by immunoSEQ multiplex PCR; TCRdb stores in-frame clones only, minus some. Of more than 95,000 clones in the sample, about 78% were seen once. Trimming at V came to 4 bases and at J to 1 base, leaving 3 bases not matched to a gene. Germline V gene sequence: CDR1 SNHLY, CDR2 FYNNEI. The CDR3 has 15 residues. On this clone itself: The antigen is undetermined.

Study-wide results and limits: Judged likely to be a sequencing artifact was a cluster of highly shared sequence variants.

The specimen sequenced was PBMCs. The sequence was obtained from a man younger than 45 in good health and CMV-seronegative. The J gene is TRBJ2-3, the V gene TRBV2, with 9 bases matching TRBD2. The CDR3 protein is CASSATSGRTDTQYF. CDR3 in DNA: TGTGCCAGCAGTGCGACTAGCGGACGCACAGATACGCAGTATTTT.